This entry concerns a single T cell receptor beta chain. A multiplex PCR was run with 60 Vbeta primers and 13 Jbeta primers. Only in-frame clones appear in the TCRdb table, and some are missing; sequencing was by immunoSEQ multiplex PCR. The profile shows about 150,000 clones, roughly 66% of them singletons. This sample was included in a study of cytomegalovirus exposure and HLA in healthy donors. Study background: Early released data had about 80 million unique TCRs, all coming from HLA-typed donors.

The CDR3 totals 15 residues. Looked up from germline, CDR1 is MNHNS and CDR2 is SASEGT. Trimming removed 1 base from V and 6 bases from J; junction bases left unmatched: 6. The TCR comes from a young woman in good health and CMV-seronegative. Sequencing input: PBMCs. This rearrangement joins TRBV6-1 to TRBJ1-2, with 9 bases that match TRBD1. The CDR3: CASSEGGQGSHGYTF. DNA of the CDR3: TGTGCCAGCAGTGAAGGGGGACAGGGCTCGCATGGCTACACCTTC.